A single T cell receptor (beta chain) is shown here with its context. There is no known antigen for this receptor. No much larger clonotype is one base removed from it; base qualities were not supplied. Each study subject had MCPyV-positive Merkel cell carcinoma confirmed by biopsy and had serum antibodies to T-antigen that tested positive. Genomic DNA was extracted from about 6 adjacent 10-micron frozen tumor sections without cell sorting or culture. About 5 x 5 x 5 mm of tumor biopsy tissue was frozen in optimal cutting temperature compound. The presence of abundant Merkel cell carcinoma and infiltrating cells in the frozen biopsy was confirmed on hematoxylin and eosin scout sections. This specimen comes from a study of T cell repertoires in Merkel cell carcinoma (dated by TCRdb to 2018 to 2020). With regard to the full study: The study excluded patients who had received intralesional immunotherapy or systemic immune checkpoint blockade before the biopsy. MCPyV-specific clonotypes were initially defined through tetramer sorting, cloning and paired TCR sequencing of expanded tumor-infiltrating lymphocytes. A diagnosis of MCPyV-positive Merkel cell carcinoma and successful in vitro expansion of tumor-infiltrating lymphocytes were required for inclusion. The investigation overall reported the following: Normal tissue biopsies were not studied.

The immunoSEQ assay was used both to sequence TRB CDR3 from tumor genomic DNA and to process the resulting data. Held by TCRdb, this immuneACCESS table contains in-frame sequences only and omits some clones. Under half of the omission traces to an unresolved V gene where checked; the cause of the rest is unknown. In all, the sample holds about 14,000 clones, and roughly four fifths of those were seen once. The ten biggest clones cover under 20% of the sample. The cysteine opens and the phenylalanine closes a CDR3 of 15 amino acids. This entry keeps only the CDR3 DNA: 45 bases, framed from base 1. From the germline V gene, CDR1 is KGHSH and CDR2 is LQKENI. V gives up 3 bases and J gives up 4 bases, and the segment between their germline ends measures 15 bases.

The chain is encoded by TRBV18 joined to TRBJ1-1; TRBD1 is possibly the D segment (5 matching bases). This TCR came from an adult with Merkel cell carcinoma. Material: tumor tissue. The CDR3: CASSPSGGRSTEAFF. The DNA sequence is TGTGCCAGCTCACCCTCGGGGGGGAGGAGCACTGAAGCTTTCTTT.